The T cell receptor (beta chain) under discussion was sequenced for a study of CD8+CD57+ T cells in acquired aplastic anemia. In the study overall: Each DNA sample taken from sorted CD4+ and CD8+ cells came to 2.5 to 4 ug on average. Study-level points and caveats: For CD8+ Simpson's diversity, patients and controls showed no significant difference. There were over 25 CD8+ CDR3 sequences that occurred in both patients and controls.

Using genomic DNA as the template, TCR beta VDJ and CDR3 profiling was carried out. One entry per CDR3 protein results from TCRdb running MiXCR on the reads. The data hold under 200,000 distinct CDR3 sequences, with 48% observed a single time. The CDR3 is 13 amino acids. V was clipped by 5 bases and J by 4 bases; unmatched bases: 3. Germline loops: CDR1 LNHNV, CDR2 YYDKDF (reference sequence). It was patients with CD8+CD57+ cell expansion by flow cytometry who were chosen for sequencing. In all patients, the disease was severe acquired aplastic anemia. Details on this clonotype: Its antigen remains unknown.

This clonotype was obtained from a human donor with aplastic anemia. The V and J genes are TRBV15 and TRBJ1-2; TRBD1 agrees at 8 bases. Sequencing was carried out using sorted CD4+, CD8+, or CD8+CD57+ T cells (not recorded which) from PBMCs. The CDR3 spells CATSGGTGYGYTF. CDR3 coding DNA: TGTGCCACCAGCGGTGGGACAGGCTATGGCTACACCTTC.